This T cell receptor beta chain was observed in a study of cytomegalovirus exposure and HLA in healthy donors. Study as a whole: As released early, the data held 65 million to 90 million unique TCRs from HLA-typed donors.

Study-wide findings and caveats: Within an earlier analysis, most TCR beta V segments proved productive either about 87% or about 30% of the time.

The PCR contained 60 Vbeta and 13 Jbeta primers. TCRdb keeps only in-frame clones here, not all; method: immunoSEQ multiplex PCR. Among some 150,000 clones listed, roughly 79% were seen once. On this clone: Its target is unknown.

Germline-derived CDR1 and CDR2 are MNHEY and SVGAGI. The CDR3 extends over 14 amino acids. Trimming cost V 4 bases and J 2 bases; bases outside gene matches: 5. Sequencing input: PBMCs. The V gene is TRBV6-5, the J gene TRBJ2-7; the match to TRBD1 covers 7 bases. This receptor was taken from a woman aged 25 to 39 in good health and CMV-seronegative. Here the CDR3 DNA reads TGTGCCAGCAGTTCTCTGGGACAGACCTACGAGCAGTACTTC. This translates into CASSSLGQTYEQYF.